This paragraph reports one TCR beta chain. This record comes from a study of human T cells and chemical hapten exposure. Time point given: patch test 1, 2 weeks after DPC sensitization. The treatment here: therapeutic diphenylcyclopropenone sensitization with weekly scalp DPC. Venepuncture was done earlier than the placement of each patch test. One entry per CDR3 protein results from TCRdb running MiXCR on the RACE reads. The table shows 95,000 to 130,000 distinct CDR3 sequences, with over 10% occurring only once. This sequence originates from a woman aged 45-60 years with alopecia areata. Some clones in this sample may be carry-over from other donors' samples. The starting material was whole blood, obtained in connection with sensitization to the hapten diphenylcyclopropenone (DPC).

The CDR3 loop is CASSGGGSRDQPQHF. As DNA, the CDR3 is TGTGCCAGCAGTGGGGGGGGCTCGAGGGATCAGCCCCAGCATTTT. The gene calls are TRBV25-1 and TRBJ1-5, with D perhaps matching TRBD1 (6 bases). CDR1 is MGHDK and CDR2 is SYGVNS in the germline V gene. With 4 bases removed from V and 5 bases from J, the gap between germline ends came to 15 bases. The CDR3 sequence is 15 residues long.